This T cell receptor (beta chain) was sequenced during a study of blood T cells in healthy people across ages. The study's findings and limits: Donor CMV status was unknown, possibly confounding expanded clonotype changes. Diversity estimates from one million T cells were considered underestimates. Older age coincided with a roughly linear decline in TCR beta diversity per million T cells.

The CDR3 consists of 16 residues. The second PCR ran about 6 to 12 cycles with a sample-barcoded 5' primer and J-beta primers. In TCRdb, the 5' RACE reads were re-called with MiXCR into one record per CDR3 protein. The sample holds about 1,500,000 distinct CDR3 sequences, 40% to 50% seen once. This clonotype has more than one count but fewer than ten. The antigen is not known. The source of this sequence is a woman between 18 and 29 years old in good health. Sequencing used blood. The chain couples TRBV21-1 to TRBJ2-3; the DNA was not used to check the table's D call, TRBD1. TRBV21-1 is given as a pseudogene. Here the CDR3 reads CASSKVCGGHTDTQYF. CDR3 nucleotide sequence: TGTGCCAGCAGCAAAGTTTGCGGGGGCCACACAGATACGCAGTATTTT.